This T cell receptor beta chain appears in the sequencing data of a study of blood T cells in healthy people across ages. Study results and caveats: Comparison with aged donors showed that long-lived donors had more naive CD4+ cells and higher diversity.

Trimming removed 3 bases from V and 7 bases from J; junction bases left unmatched: 11. The germline V gene encodes CDR1 DFQATT and CDR2 SNEGSKA (reference sequence). This CDR3 has 16 amino acids. Concerning this clonotype: Its target is unknown.

A second PCR, run for roughly 7 to 11 cycles, used a sample-barcoded 5' primer plus a J-beta primer mix. TCRdb passed the 5' RACE reads through MiXCR, listing each CDR3 protein once. The repertoire holds about 930,000 distinct CDR3 sequences, with about 29% as singletons. The sample was also reused in another study, on T cells of mothers and their children.

The sample comprised blood. This clonotype originated in a woman aged 35 to 49 in good health. The chain couples TRBV20-1 to TRBJ2-1; the match to TRBD1 covers 11 bases. CDR3 nucleotides: TGCAGTGCTAGGCCCGCGGACAGGGGGCTGCGGAATGAGCAGTTCTTC. This encodes CSARPADRGLRNEQFF.